The sequence of this T cell receptor beta chain was determined in a study of T cells in Graves' hyperthyroidism and ophthalmopathy. Regions amplified from RNA transcripts were the TCR beta CDR3 regions. HTBI primers were the set used in a first-round RT-PCR of the TCR CDR3. TCRdb processed the multiplex PCR reads anew with MiXCR; each CDR3 protein has one entry. Counted here are about 400,000 distinct CDR3 sequences, 11% to 15% occurring once; the ten biggest clones make up under 30%. This clonotype was seen many times. Lactation, pregnancy, other autoimmune disease or uncontrolled infection excluded patients. CDR3 length: 14 amino acids. The germline gives CDR1 LGHDT, CDR2 YNNKEL (reference sequence). V was clipped by 0 bases and J by 2 bases, with 7 bases between them.

The V and J genes are TRBV3-1 and TRBJ1-2; D not certain. The sequence came from a man in his fifties or sixties with Graves' ophthalmopathy. Sequencing was carried out using blood. CDR3 region: CASSQDGRNYGYTF. The CDR3 bases are TGTGCCAGCAGCCAAGATGGGCGGAACTATGGCTACACCTTC. Full variable domain (missing parts from reference TRBV3-1 and TRBJ1-2): DTAVSQTPKYLVTQMGNDKSIKCEQNLGHDTMYWYKQDSKKFLKIMFSYNNKELIINETVPNRFSPKSPDKAHLNLHINSLELGDSAVYFCASSQDGRNYGYTFGSGTRLTVV.